This T cell receptor (beta chain) was retrieved from a study of cytomegalovirus exposure and HLA in healthy donors. General study points: That first-cohort TCR clusters tended to co-occur in the 120 or so validation repertoires was found in a later analysis. The investigators catalogued 150 to 200 TCR beta chains as cytomegalovirus-associated. In vitro assays verified that three CMV-associated chains recognized CMV antigens specifically.

From germline, CDR1 is LNHDA and CDR2 SQIVND (reference sequence). CDR3 size: 15 residues. After removal of 3 bases from V and 6 bases from J, the junction contained 8 bases not matched to a gene. Worth noting for this clone: Its target is unknown.

Sequencing used immunoSEQ multiplex PCR; TCRdb keeps in-frame clones, though not all of them. The sample includes tens of thousands of clones, around 85% of them seen just once. The receptor comes from a man younger than 40 in good health and CMV-seronegative. J is TRBJ1-5 and V is TRBV19, with TRBD1 matching 7 bases. The sample comprised PBMCs. For the CDR3, the DNA is TGTGCCAGTAGTATGAACAGGGGTAAGGGTCAGCCCCAGCATTTT. It is translated as CASSMNRGKGQPQHF.